The 24 T cell receptor beta chains below all came from one sample that was sequenced in a study of T-cell reconstitution after alpha-beta-depleted transplantation in children. It was with unique molecular identifiers that the TCRbeta library was prepared. TCRdb reanalysed the PCR reads using MiXCR and keeps one entry per CDR3 protein. Of 450,000 to 500,000 distinct CDR3 sequences listed, 9.5% to 15% are singletons. The specimen comprised PBMCs from the stem cell graft donor, sampled from the stem cell graft. Receptors were obtained from a human donor who donated a stem cell graft to a child with combined immunodeficiency.

In its sample, this clonotype was seen a few times. V gene TRBV3-1 combines with J gene TRBJ1-1; no firm D call. The V gene's germline CDR1 is LGHDT and CDR2 YNNKEL (reference sequence). The CDR3 length is 14 residues. Trimming cost V 0 bases and J 5 bases, with 10 bases left between them. The DNA for the CDR3 is TGTGCCAGCAGCCAAGAGGTTGGGAATACTGAAGCTTTCTTT. The encoded protein is CASSQEVGNTEAFF.

With regard to this clonotype: A much bigger clone sits one base away, suggesting this may be a read error. The chain recombines TRBV24-1 with TRBJ2-1, with 7 bases that match TRBD1. The CDR3 totals 12 residues. Germline assignment: CDR1 KGHDR and CDR2 SFDVKD. The chain's CDR3 is CATGVSGGERVF. CDR3 in DNA: TGTGCCACCGGTGTTTCAGGGGGAGAGAGGGTCTTC.

The genes are TRBV7-9 and TRBJ2-6; 10 nucleotides line up with TRBD1. The trim removed 6 bases at V and 3 bases at J, leaving 5 bases unmatched. The CDR3 is 16 amino acids. Germline V CDR1 and CDR2: SEHNR, FQNEAQ (reference sequence). CDR3 DNA sequence: TGTGCCAGCAGACCCGGGACAGGGGTTGGGGCCAACGTCCTGACTTTC. Protein: CASRPGTGVGANVLTF.

This clonotype came up a few times. J is TRBJ2-2 and V is TRBV4-3; 8 nucleotides agree with TRBD1. Germline V gives CDR1 LGHNA, CDR2 YSLEER. This CDR3 is 14 amino acids long. Losses at the gene ends were 0 bases for V and 8 bases for J; bases not matched to a gene: 2. CDR3 amino acids: CASSQDTGGGELFF. The CDR3 coding sequence is TGCGCCAGCAGCCAAGATACAGGGGGTGGGGAGCTGTTTTTT.

This clonotype has only a few counts. V usage is TRBV9 and J usage is TRBJ1-2; D might be TRBD1 (5 bases). V was clipped by 0 bases and J by 7 bases, with 16 bases between them. The CDR3 is 15 amino acids. CDR1 is SGDLS, CDR2 YYNGEE, per germline. In DNA, the CDR3 is TGTGCCAGCAGCGTAGTGGGAGAAGGGGCCGGTGGCTACACCTTC. This codes for CASSVVGEGAGGYTF.

This clonotype was seen ten or more times. The chain couples TRBV12-3 or TRBV12-4 to TRBJ2-7, with a possible D match to TRBD2 (6 bases). The CDR3 consists of 15 residues. V lost 6 bases to trimming and J lost 2 bases, with 17 bases between them. This chain's CDR3 is CASSLFLSGPYEQYF. CDR3 nucleotide sequence: TGTGCCAGCAGCCTCTTTCTAAGCGGGCCCTACGAGCAGTACTTC.

This clonotype was observed a few times. The genes are TRBV5-1 and TRBJ2-7; D unclear. Trimming shortened V by 0 bases and J by 0 bases, and 10 bases separated the two germline ends. Germline lookup yields CDR1 SGHRS and CDR2 YFSETQ. There are 15 residues in the CDR3. This CDR3 reads CASSLAHTNSYEQYF. CDR3 nucleotides: TGCGCCAGCAGCTTGGCCCACACGAACTCCTACGAGCAGTACTTC. The entire variable domain, with the rest obtained from reference TRBV5-1 and TRBJ2-7, is as follows: KAGVTQTPRYLIKTRGQQVTLSCSPISGHRSVSWYQQTPGQGLQFLFEYFSETQRNKGNFPGRFSGRQFSNSRSEMNVSTLELGDSALYLCASSLAHTNSYEQYFGPGTRLTVT.

V is TRBV7-9 and J is TRBJ2-7; D unclear. CDR1 is SEHNR and CDR2 is FQNEAQ in the germline V gene (reference sequence). The V and J ends lost 5 bases and 1 base respectively, with 9 bases between them. The CDR3 spans 13 residues. This CDR3 is CASSRQNSYEQYF. The CDR3 coding sequence is TGTGCCAGCAGCCGGCAAAATTCCTACGAGCAGTACTTC.

The rearrangement links TRBV11-2 to TRBJ2-3; TRBD2 aligns across 13 bases. Losses at the gene ends were 4 bases for V and 0 bases for J; bases not matched to a gene: 1. The germline V gene has CDR1 SGHAT and CDR2 FQNNGV. This CDR3 is built from 16 residues. DNA for the CDR3: TGTGCCAGCAGCTGGACTAGCGGGGGTAGCACAGATACGCAGTATTTT. It codes for CASSWTSGGSTDTQYF.

This clonotype was seen at least ten times. V and J are TRBV29-1 and TRBJ2-1, with D possibly TRBD2 on 5 matching bases. The CDR3 runs 15 residues. The germline V gene has CDR1 SQVTM and CDR2 ANQGSEA. Trimming removed 0 bases at V and 5 bases at J, with 14 bases between. This chain's CDR3 is CSVEDPAVEDNEQFF. The CDR3, as DNA: TGCAGCGTTGAAGATCCAGCGGTGGAGGACAATGAGCAGTTCTTC.

This clonotype was picked up many times. This sequence joins TRBV28 and TRBJ2-1; maybe TRBD1 (5 bases). Germline loops: CDR1 MDHEN, CDR2 SYDVKM. This CDR3 has 14 residues. The V and J ends lost 6 bases and 3 bases respectively, with 12 bases between them. The CDR3: CASSPPGHYNEQFF. In nucleotides, the CDR3 is TGTGCCAGCAGCCCACCTGGACACTACAATGAGCAGTTCTTC.

This clonotype was found a few times. V is TRBV12-3 or TRBV12-4 and J is TRBJ1-2; D is unresolved. With 5 bases removed from V and 4 bases from J, the gap between germline ends came to 8 bases. The CDR3 length is 12 residues. CDR3 DNA: TGTGCCAGCAGTCGCACATTCTATGGCTACACCTTC. Protein sequence: CASSRTFYGYTF.

This clonotype has ten or more counts. The chain links TRBV11-2 to TRBJ2-3, with D maybe TRBD2 (5 bases). Trimming took off 2 bases at V and 2 bases at J, with 8 bases between the two ends. The germline V gene has CDR1 SGHAT and CDR2 FQNNGV. This CDR3 comprises 14 residues. The CDR3 coding sequence is TGTGCCAGCAGCTTACCGGGATTCACAGATACGCAGTATTTT. As protein: CASSLPGFTDTQYF.

The table lists this clonotype with a few counts. The rearrangement links TRBV12-3 or TRBV12-4 to TRBJ2-2, with D possibly matching TRBD2 (5 bases). Between the trimmed V and J ends, which lost 5 bases and 4 bases, there was a span of 11 bases. This CDR3 has 14 residues. CDR3 sequence: CASSPGSLTGELFF. The CDR3 bases are TGTGCCAGCAGTCCGGGATCACTCACCGGGGAGCTGTTTTTT.

The table lists this clonotype with a few counts. The chain is built from TRBV11-1 and TRBJ2-1, with D maybe TRBD1 (6 bases). The V gene lost 5 bases and the J gene lost 7 bases, with 15 bases spanning the gap. Germline V gene lookup returns CDR1 SGHAT and CDR2 FQDESV (reference sequence). The CDR3 contains 14 residues. CDR3 in DNA: TGTGCCAGCAGCCGTACAGGGAGTCTAAATGAGCAGTTCTTC. It codes for CASSRTGSLNEQFF. The full variable domain, with the rest looked up from reference TRBV11-1 and TRBJ2-1, is EAEVAQSPRYKITEKSQAVAFWCDPISGHATLYWYRQILGQGPELLVQFQDESVVDDSQLPKDRFSAERLKGVDSTLKIQPAELGDSAMYLCASSRTGSLNEQFFGPGTRLTVL.

This clonotype was detected once. This chain links TRBV13 with TRBJ2-1; D could derive from TRBD1 or TRBD2 (7 bases each). Germline V CDR1 and CDR2: PRHDT, FYEKMQ (reference sequence). The CDR3 extends over 15 amino acids. V lost 5 bases and J lost 10, with 21 bases in between. CDR3 region: CASSPIGTAGREQFF. The CDR3 DNA reads TGTGCCAGCAGCCCTATCGGGACAGCGGGAAGAGAGCAGTTCTTC.

This chain's CDR3 is CASSLFGREAFF. CDR3 nucleotides: TGTGCCAGCAGTTTATTTGGACGTGAAGCTTTCTTT. The chain recombines TRBV12-3 or TRBV12-4 with TRBJ1-1; no definite D call. The CDR3 extends over 12 amino acids. The V and J ends lost 2 bases and 7 bases respectively, with 8 bases between them.

V gene TRBV4-1 combines with J gene TRBJ1-3, with 7 bases that match TRBD1. Losses at the gene ends were 6 bases for V and 0 bases for J; bases not matched to a gene: 8. Per the germline V gene, CDR1 is MGHRA and CDR2 is YSYEKL. The length of the CDR3 is 16 residues. The CDR3 is CASSRTGRNSGNTIYF. Written as DNA, the CDR3 is TGCGCCAGCAGTCGGACAGGACGTAACTCTGGAAACACCATATATTTT.

The genes are TRBV29-1 and TRBJ2-5; D ambiguous. V was cut by 4 bases and J by 4 bases, with 10 bases left in between. Germline lookup yields CDR1 SQVTM and CDR2 ANQGSEA. The CDR3 consists of 12 residues. The CDR3 DNA follows: TGCAGCGTTGTGACGGACCTAGAGACCCAGTACTTC. Residues: CSVVTDLETQYF.

The sample holds a few counts of this clonotype. The V and J genes are TRBV27 and TRBJ1-4, with 9 bases identical to TRBD1. J lost 0 bases, V lost 4 bases, and 3 bases had no gene match. The CDR3 is 16 residues long. Germline V CDR1 and CDR2: MNHEY, SMNVEV (reference sequence). The CDR3 is CASSSRQGATNEKLFF. The CDR3 nucleotides are TGTGCCAGCAGTTCCCGACAGGGGGCAACTAATGAAAAACTGTTTTTT. The whole variable domain, remainder taken from reference TRBV27 and TRBJ1-4, is EAQVTQNPRYLITVTGKKLTVTCSQNMNHEYMSWYRQDPGLGLRQIYYSMNVEVTDKGDVPEGYKVSRKEKRNFPLILESPSPNQTSLYFCASSSRQGATNEKLFFGSGTQLSVL.

This clonotype was seen at least ten times. The rearrangement uses TRBV21-1 and TRBJ2-3. TRBV21-1 is shown as a pseudogene. The CDR3 extends over 14 amino acids. The DNA of the CDR3 is TGTGCCAGCAGCCAAAAAGGTACCTCAGATACGCAGTATTTT. Its translation: CASSQKGTSDTQYF.

This clonotype has at least ten counts. The rearrangement uses TRBV7-9 and TRBJ2-1, with unresolved D. This CDR3 has 14 amino acids. V was pared by 8 bases and J by 5 bases, with 16 bases between. Germline V gene data show CDR1 as SEHNR and CDR2 as FQNEAQ (reference sequence). DNA of the CDR3: TGTGCCAGCGGAACTCCCTGGGGTAACAATGAGCAGTTCTTC. This sequence encodes CASGTPWGNNEQFF.

V is TRBV4-2 and J is TRBJ2-7; D is undetermined. The ends were cut back, 4 bases at V and 2 bases at J, with 15 bases in the middle. The CDR3 contains 15 residues. CDR1 is LGHNA, CDR2 YNFKEQ, per germline. DNA for the CDR3: TGTGCCAGCAGCCGAAACCTCGGACGGACCTACGAGCAGTACTTC. Residues: CASSRNLGRTYEQYF.

In DNA form, the CDR3 reads TGTGCCAGCAGCCATGGGACTAGCGGGCGCTCCTACGAGCAGTACTTC. This translates into CASSHGTSGRSYEQYF. The J gene is TRBJ2-7, the V gene TRBV7-9; 12 bases are a match to TRBD2. Germline loops: CDR1 SEHNR, CDR2 FQNEAQ (reference sequence). V was clipped by 5 bases and J by 0 bases; unmatched bases: 5. This CDR3 region has 16 residues.